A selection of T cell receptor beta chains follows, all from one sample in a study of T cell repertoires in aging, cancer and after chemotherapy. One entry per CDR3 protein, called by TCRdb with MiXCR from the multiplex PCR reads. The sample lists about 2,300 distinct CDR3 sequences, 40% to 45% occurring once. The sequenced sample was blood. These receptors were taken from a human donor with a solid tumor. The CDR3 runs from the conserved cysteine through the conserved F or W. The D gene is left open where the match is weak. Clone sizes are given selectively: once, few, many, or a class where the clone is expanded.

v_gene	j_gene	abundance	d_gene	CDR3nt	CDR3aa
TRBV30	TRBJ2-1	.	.	TGTGCCTGGAGTAGGGATTCGAACAATGAGCAGTTCTTC	CAWSRDSNNEQFF
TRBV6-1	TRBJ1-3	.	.	TGTGCCAGCAGTTACTCGGCAGCCGGAAACACCATATATTTT	CASSYSAAGNTIYF
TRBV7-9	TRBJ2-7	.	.	TGTGCCAGCAGCCGGACCCCCCGCCTAAGCGACTCCTACGAGCAGTACTTC	CASSRTPRLSDSYEQYF
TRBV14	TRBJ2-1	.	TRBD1	TGTGCCAGCAGCGAAACAGGGGCCCGCTACAATGAGCAGTTCTTC	CASSETGARYNEQFF
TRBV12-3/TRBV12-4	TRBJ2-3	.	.	TGTGCCAGCAGTTCCCCCGACAGGCCATACACAGATACGCAGTATTTT	CASSSPDRPYTDTQYF
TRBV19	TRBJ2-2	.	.	TGTGCCAGTACCCTTCAGGGAACCGGGGAGCTGTTTTTT	CASTLQGTGELFF
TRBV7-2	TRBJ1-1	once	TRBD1	TGTGCCAGCAGCCCGGACAGGAGGACGTATACTAAAGCTTTCTTT	CASSPDRRTYTKAFF
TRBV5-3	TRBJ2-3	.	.	TGTGCCAGAAGCTTGGTTATCGGCACAGATACGCAGTATTTT	CARSLVIGTDTQYF
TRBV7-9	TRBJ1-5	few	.	TGTGCCAGCAGCTTAGGCCAGGGGACGGTCGAGCCCCAGCATTTT	CASSLGQGTVEPQHF
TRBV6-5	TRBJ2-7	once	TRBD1	TGTGCCAGCAGTCTGACCGGGACAGGCATCTACGAGCAGTACTTC	CASSLTGTGIYEQYF
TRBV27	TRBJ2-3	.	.	TGTGCCAGCAGTTTACCAGGGAAGGGTACGCAGTATTTT	CASSLPGKGTQYF
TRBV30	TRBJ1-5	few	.	TGTGCCTGGAGCTACCCGGGGGGGTGGACTCAGCCCCAGCATTTT	CAWSYPGGWTQPQHF
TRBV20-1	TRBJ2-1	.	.	TGCAGTGCTAGCGGCTCCTACAATGAGCAGTTCTTC	CSASGSYNEQFF
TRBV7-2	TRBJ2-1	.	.	TGTGCCAGCAATCAGGGATACTCCTACAATGAGCAGTTCTTC	CASNQGYSYNEQFF
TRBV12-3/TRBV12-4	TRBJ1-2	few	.	TGTGCCAGCAGTTTCACAGTCAACTATGGCTACACCTTC	CASSFTVNYGYTF
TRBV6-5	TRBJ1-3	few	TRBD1	TGTGCCAGCAGCATGGGACAGGGGACTGGAAACACCATATATTTT	CASSMGQGTGNTIYF
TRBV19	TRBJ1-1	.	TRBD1	TGTGCCAGTAGCCTACAGGGGGCGAACTCTAAGAACACTGAAGCTTTCTTT	CASSLQGANSKNTEAFF
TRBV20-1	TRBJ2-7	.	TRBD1	TGCAGTGCTAACAGGGGAAACTACGAGCAGTACTTC	CSANRGNYEQYF
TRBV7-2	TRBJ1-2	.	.	TGTGCCAGCAGCTTAGATTTCGGACGGCCGGATGGCTACACCTTC	CASSLDFGRPDGYTF
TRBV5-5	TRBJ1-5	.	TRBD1	TGTGCCAGCAGCTTCGGGGACAGTAGCAATCAGCCCCAGCATTTT	CASSFGDSSNQPQHF
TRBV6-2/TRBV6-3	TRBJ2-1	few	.	TGTGCCAGCAGTTACGGCTCGTCCAATGAGCAGTTCTTC	CASSYGSSNEQFF
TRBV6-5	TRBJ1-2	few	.	TGTGCCAGCAGTTACTCGCAGGGACTGCACTCCTATGGCTACACCTTC	CASSYSQGLHSYGYTF
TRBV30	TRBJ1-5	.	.	TGTGCCTGGAGTGGGATGGGCGGGAGTGGAGGTCAGCCCCAGCATTTT	CAWSGMGGSGGQPQHF
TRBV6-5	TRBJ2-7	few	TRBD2	TGTGCCAGCAGTTACTCTCTTGGTGGTGGCGGGAGAGGAATATCCTACGAGCAGTACTTC	CASSYSLGGGGRGISYEQYF
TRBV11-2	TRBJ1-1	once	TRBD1	TGTGCCAGCAGCTTAGACCTGACAGGGGGCACTGAAGCTTTCTTT	CASSLDLTGGTEAFF
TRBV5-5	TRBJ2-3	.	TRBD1	TGTGCCAGCAGCACCGACAGGGTCTTCCCAGATACGCAGTATTTT	CASSTDRVFPDTQYF
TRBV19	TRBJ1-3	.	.	TGTGCCAGTAGCCTCAGGGAATCTGGAAACACCATATATTTT	CASSLRESGNTIYF
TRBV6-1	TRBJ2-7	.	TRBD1	TGTGCCAGCAGTGGGCGGACAGGAAGCGAGCAGTACTTC	CASSGRTGSEQYF
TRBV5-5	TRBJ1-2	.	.	TGTGCCAGCAGTCCGGACGGACCGAGGGGCTACACCTTC	CASSPDGPRGYTF